The rows below give T cell receptor beta chains drawn from one sample of a study of blood T cell repertoires in COVID-19. TCRdb keeps only in-frame clones here, not all; method: immunoSEQ multiplex PCR. The sample yields 65,000 to 95,000 clones, 91% seen once. The sample consisted of peripheral blood. Every receptor here comes from a man between 45 and 60 years old with COVID-19, enrolled during active disease. Both conserved end residues are part of each CDR3. D genes are given only for firm matches. Clone size appears in some rows only: once, few, many, or a class for an expanded clone.

TRBV7-8	TRBD2	TRBJ2-7	once	TGTGCCAGCAGCCTCAGGACTAGCGGGGACTCCTACGAGCAGTACTTC	CASSLRTSGDSYEQYF
TRBV5-1	.	TRBJ2-2	.	TGCGCCAGCAGCATTATCCCAGACACCGGGGAGCTGTTTTTT	CASSIIPDTGELFF
TRBV12-3/TRBV12-4	.	TRBJ1-1	.	TGTGCCAGCAGTCTACGCTGGAACACTGAAGCTTTCTTT	CASSLRWNTEAFF
TRBV3-1/TRBV3-2	TRBD1	TRBJ2-5	.	TGTGCCAGCAGCTCCGGGACAGGGGGAGGAGAGACCCAGTACTTC	CASSSGTGGGETQYF
TRBV10-3	TRBD2	TRBJ2-1	.	TGTGCCACCCGGACTAGCGGGAGCAATGAGCAGTTCTTC	CATRTSGSNEQFF
TRBV7-9	.	TRBJ2-7	few	TGTGCCAGCAGCTTAGAGCTGCAGCAGTACTTC	CASSLELQQYF
TRBV18	.	TRBJ2-7	once	TGTGCCAGCTCACCACCAGCTCAGGGGAACTACGAGCAGTACTTC	CASSPPAQGNYEQYF
TRBV19	.	TRBJ1-1	.	TGTGCCAGTAAACAGTCGGGGTTCACGACTGAAGCTTTCTTT	CASKQSGFTTEAFF
TRBV5-5	TRBD1	TRBJ1-2	.	TGTGCCAGCAGCTTCCGGGACAGCTACCGTTTC	CASSFRDSYRF
TRBV13	TRBD1	TRBJ1-2	.	TGTGCCAGCAGCTTAACCAGGGGGTCAAATGGCTACACCTTC	CASSLTRGSNGYTF
TRBV9	.	TRBJ2-3	.	TGTGCCAGCAGCGTAGAACTCCTTAGCACAGATACGCAGTATTTT	CASSVELLSTDTQYF
TRBV18	.	TRBJ1-1	.	TGTGCCAGCTCACCGACCGCGACACATAACACTGAAGCTTTCTTT	CASSPTATHNTEAFF
TRBV6-5	.	TRBJ2-3	.	TGTGCCAGCAGTTACTCGATCGTGGGAGGTACAGATACGCAGTATTTT	CASSYSIVGGTDTQYF
TRBV11-2	.	TRBJ2-1	.	TGTGCCAGCAGCTTAGCGGGAGTAGAGCAGTTCTTC	CASSLAGVEQFF
TRBV19	.	TRBJ1-2	.	TGTGCCAGTATTGACAGGTTTTTTGGCTACACCTTC	CASIDRFFGYTF
TRBV6-1	TRBD1	TRBJ2-5	.	TGTGCCAGCAGTGACGTACAGGGGTTAGAGACCCAGTACTTC	CASSDVQGLETQYF
TRBV7-3	.	TRBJ2-3	.	TGTGCCAGCAGCTCCCAGGCAGGGCTGACAGATACGCAGTATTTT	CASSSQAGLTDTQYF
TRBV6-2/TRBV6-3	TRBD1	TRBJ2-3	.	TGTGCCAGCAGTTACCCTGGACAGGGTGCAGATACGCAGTATTTT	CASSYPGQGADTQYF
TRBV2	TRBD2	TRBJ2-4	.	TGTGCCAGCAAGGGACTAGCGAACTTTGGCAAAAACATTCAGTACTTC	CASKGLANFGKNIQYF
TRBV7-9	.	TRBJ2-2	.	TGTGCCAGCAGCGCCCGGACGGGAAAGAACACCGGGGAGCTGTTTTTT	CASSARTGKNTGELFF
TRBV7-9	.	TRBJ1-2	.	TGTGCCAGCAGCTTAAACCGGGGGGCTAACTATGGCTACACCTTC	CASSLNRGANYGYTF
TRBV19	.	TRBJ2-3	.	TGTGCCACCCGATTGACAGCTCCTAGCACAGATACGCAGTATTTT	CATRLTAPSTDTQYF
TRBV25-1	.	TRBJ2-3	.	TGTGCCAGCAGACTGAGGACAGGCACAGATACGCAGTATTTT	CASRLRTGTDTQYF
TRBV6-1	TRBD2	TRBJ2-1	.	TGTGCCAGCAGTGAAACGAGCGGGAGTTACAATGAGCAGTTCTTC	CASSETSGSYNEQFF
TRBV5-1	.	TRBJ1-1	.	TGCGCCAGCAGCTTCTCAACAGGGAGCACTGAAGCTTTCTTT	CASSFSTGSTEAFF
TRBV7-8	.	TRBJ1-3	.	TGTGCCAGCAGCTTAGACGGAACAGCGGGTGGAAACACCATATATTTT	CASSLDGTAGGNTIYF
TRBV6-4	.	TRBJ2-3	.	TGTGCCAGCAGGGAGGACAGCACAGATACGCAGTATTTT	CASREDSTDTQYF
TRBV3-1/TRBV3-2	.	TRBJ1-2	.	TGTGCCAGCAGGGCGGGAGGGGTCTCTGGCTACACCTTC	CASRAGGVSGYTF
TRBV30	.	TRBJ1-2	.	TGTGCCTGGATTGGGGCCTCCTATGGCTACACCTTC	CAWIGASYGYTF
TRBV7-9	TRBD2	TRBJ2-7	.	TGTGCCAGCAGCCTGGCGACTAGCGGGAAGGAAGAGCAGTACTTC	CASSLATSGKEEQYF
TRBV5-6	TRBD1	TRBJ1-1	.	TGTGCCAGCAGCTTAGGGTTAAGGACAGGGAACACTGAAGCTTTCTTT	CASSLGLRTGNTEAFF
TRBV19	TRBD2	TRBJ2-1	.	TGTGCCAGTAGTATATCCCCGACTAGCGGGGCCCTAGGGGGGCAGTTCTTC	CASSISPTSGALGGQFF
TRBV6-6	TRBD1	TRBJ1-1	.	TGTGCCAGCAAAACAGGGGCCACTGAAGCTTTCTTT	CASKTGATEAFF
TRBV5-4	.	TRBJ1-1	.	TGTGCCAGCAGCTTGCCCGGGGGTACTGAAGCTTTCTTT	CASSLPGGTEAFF
TRBV19	.	TRBJ1-5	once	TGTGCCAGTAGTATGGAGCCAGGAGGGGCTAGCAATCAGCCCCAGCATTTT	CASSMEPGGASNQPQHF
TRBV7-3	.	TRBJ2-2	.	TGTGCCAGCAGCTTAATCGGGGGTACCGGGGAGCTGTTTTTT	CASSLIGGTGELFF
TRBV18	TRBD1	TRBJ2-2	few	TGTGCCAGCTCACCAAATACAGGGGGCATGGACACCGGGGAGCTGTTTTTT	CASSPNTGGMDTGELFF
TRBV4-2	.	TRBJ2-3	.	TGTGCCACCCTTTGGGCGGATACGCAGTATTTT	CATLWADTQYF
TRBV19	.	TRBJ1-5	.	TGTGCCAGTAGTATAAACAGGGCTTCGATGTTGAATCAGCCCCAGCATTTT	CASSINRASMLNQPQHF
TRBV7-9	.	TRBJ2-1	.	TGTGCCAGCAGCCTCAGGACAGGAGGAGGGGAGCAGTTCTTC	CASSLRTGGGEQFF